The 14 T cell receptor beta chains in this list originate from one sample, sequenced in a study of glioma-infiltrating T cells. The iRepertoire nested amplicon-rescue multiplex PCR amplified TCR alpha and beta CDR3s from RNA. TCRdb reprocessed the multiplex PCR reads via MiXCR and lists one record per CDR3 protein. The table includes about 210,000 distinct CDR3 sequences, more than 30% detected once. The specimen sequenced was glioma tissue, nonneoplastic brain tissue, or PBMCs (not recorded which). The receptors derive from a human donor with low-grade glioma or glioblastoma, undergoing nonglioma brain surgery, or in good health (not recorded which).

As regards this clonotype: This may come from a read error, since a much larger clone is one base off. Given the absence of the conserved phenylalanine or tryptophan at the CDR3 end, a read error is likely. V usage is TRBV11-2 and J usage is TRBJ1-1; D ambiguous. The CDR3 spans 14 residues. In germline, CDR1 is SGHAT, CDR2 FQNNGV. V was cut by 1 base and J by 2 bases, with 8 bases left in between. The CDR3 is CASSLVAHNTEAFL. CDR3 in DNA: TGTGCCAGCAGCTTAGTCGCGCATAACACTGAAGCTTTCCTT.

The sample holds a few counts of this clonotype. This chain uses TRBV10-3 with TRBJ2-5, with 8 nucleotides matching TRBD2. The ends lost 3 bases at V and 4 bases at J; junction bases unmatched: 10. The CDR3 contains 16 residues. The germline gives CDR1 ENHRY, CDR2 SYGVKD. The CDR3 sequence: CAISDSRAGGRETQYF. The CDR3 coding sequence is TGTGCCATCAGTGATTCGAGGGCGGGAGGAAGAGAGACCCAGTACTTC.

V and J are TRBV7-3 and TRBJ1-3; D call uncertain. V lost 5 bases to trimming and J lost 0 bases, with 11 bases between them. The CDR3 totals 15 residues. Germline loops: CDR1 SGHTA, CDR2 FQGTGA. This CDR3 reads CASSQGRPSGNTIYF. Written as DNA, the CDR3 is TGTGCCAGCAGCCAAGGACGGCCCTCTGGAAACACCATATATTTT. Complete variable domain (other parts from reference TRBV7-3 and TRBJ1-3): GAGVSQTPSNKVTEKGKYVELRCDPISGHTALYWYRQSLGQGPEFLIYFQGTGAADDSGLPNDRFFAVRPEGSVSTLKIQRTERGDSAVYLCASSQGRPSGNTIYFGEGSWLTVV.

In regard to this clonotype: A much larger clone lies a single base off, so this may be a read error. The CDR3, as DNA: TGTGCTAGTGGTTTGTCTACCGATGTCGGTCCTTATAGCAATAAGCCCCAGCATTTT. This codes for CASGLSTDVGPYSNKPQHF. The gene calls are TRBV12-5 and TRBJ1-5; D ambiguous. Germline V gives CDR1 LGHNT, CDR2 FRNRAP. The CDR3 loop spans 19 amino acids.

Notes on this clonotype: The junction and the germline gene differ at one end; a read error may be behind it. The chain has TRBV11-2 and TRBJ2-1, with TRBD2 matching 13 bases. Germline V gene data show CDR1 as SGHAT and CDR2 as FQNNGV. The CDR3 totals 17 residues. The CDR3 nucleotides are TGTGCCAGCAGCTTACAAATGGGACTAGCGGGACATATCGAGCAGCTCTTC. Translating gives CASSLQMGLAGHIEQLF.

This clonotype was detected ten times or more. The V and J genes are TRBV6-2 or TRBV6-3 and TRBJ2-1; 12 positions match TRBD2. Germline CDR1 MNHEY, CDR2 SVGEGT. The V and J ends lost 3 bases and 7 bases, in that order; junction bases with no gene match: 1. The CDR3 contains 14 residues. The CDR3 is CASSYGLAGNEQFF. The CDR3 bases are TGTGCCAGCAGTTATGGACTAGCGGGGAATGAGCAGTTCTTC.

This clonotype appeared many times. V gene TRBV5-1 combines with J gene TRBJ1-5; no clear D gene. Trimming stripped 5 bases from V and 5 bases from J, with 11 bases between. Germline V gives CDR1 SGHRS, CDR2 YFSETQ. The CDR3 extends over 13 amino acids. CDR3 region: CASSFTVDQPQHF. For the CDR3, the DNA is TGCGCCAGCAGTTTTACAGTAGATCAGCCCCAGCATTTT.

The rearrangement links TRBV14 to TRBJ2-1, with 7 bases aligning to TRBD2. After removal of 7 bases from V and 1 base from J, the junction contained 7 bases not matched to a gene. Germline-derived CDR1 and CDR2 are SGHDN and FVKESK. The CDR3 is 15 amino acids. DNA for the CDR3: TGTGCCAGCAATACGGGAGGCTATTCCTACAATGAGCAGTTCTTC. It encodes CASNTGGYSYNEQFF.

This chain uses TRBV14 with TRBJ2-1; 7 positions match TRBD2. V lost 5 bases, J lost 12 bases, and 10 bases stayed unmatched. The CDR3 totals 13 residues. Germline-derived CDR1 and CDR2 are SGHDN and FVKESK. CDR3 nucleotide sequence: TGTGCCAGCAGCAAGCGGGGATGGGATACGCAGTTCTTC. Translation: CASSKRGWDTQFF.

In its sample, this clonotype was seen many times. The chain joins TRBV28 to TRBJ2-1; D is ambiguous. The V gene's germline CDR1 is MDHEN and CDR2 SYDVKM. The CDR3 covers 16 residues. V gave up 5 bases and J gave up 8 bases, with 22 bases separating them. The CDR3 DNA sequence: TGTGCCAGCAGTCCGGTCCGGCTTCTCTGGTGGGATGAGCAGTTCTTC. Translating it yields CASSPVRLLWWDEQFF.

This clonotype was picked up many times. An end of the junction differs from the germline gene, which may be a read error. The V call is TRBV20-1, the J call TRBJ1-1, with D unresolved. Looked up from germline, CDR1 is DFQATT and CDR2 is SNEGSKA (reference sequence). This CDR3 contains 12 residues. The CDR3 DNA follows: TGCAGTGCTAGAGATCGAGGACCGGGGTGGCTCTTT. Translating gives CSARDRGPGWLF.

At least ten counts were recorded for this clonotype. The chain employs TRBV25-1 and TRBJ2-2, with TRBD1 matching 7 bases. J was trimmed by 5 bases and V by 5 bases; bases with no gene match: 8. The CDR3 contains 15 residues. The germline V gene encodes CDR1 MGHDK and CDR2 SYGVNS. CDR3 amino acids: CASSRQGPGTGELFF. CDR3 sequence (DNA): TGTGCCAGCAGTCGACAGGGCCCAGGAACCGGGGAGCTGTTTTTT.

This clonotype has just a few counts. The genes are TRBV7-9 and TRBJ2-3, with D maybe TRBD2 (6 bases). Germline CDR1 and CDR2: SEHNR and FQNEAQ (reference sequence). The germline V and J ends were trimmed by 2 bases and 6 bases, with 9 bases remaining between them. The CDR3 is 13 amino acids. CDR3 sequence reads: CASSLPGVDTQYF. The CDR3 coding sequence is TGTGCCAGCAGCTTACCGGGAGTGGATACGCAGTATTTT.

Turning to this clonotype: One junction end disagrees with the germline gene, perhaps due to a read error. V and J are TRBV5-1 and TRBJ1-2; D not certain. The germline V gene encodes CDR1 SGHRS and CDR2 YFSETQ. The CDR3 runs to 15 residues. CDR3 in DNA: TGCGCCAACAGCTCTGGAGGTTCCGGAATCGGGAGCTACACCTTC. Its translation: CANSSGGSGIGSYTF.